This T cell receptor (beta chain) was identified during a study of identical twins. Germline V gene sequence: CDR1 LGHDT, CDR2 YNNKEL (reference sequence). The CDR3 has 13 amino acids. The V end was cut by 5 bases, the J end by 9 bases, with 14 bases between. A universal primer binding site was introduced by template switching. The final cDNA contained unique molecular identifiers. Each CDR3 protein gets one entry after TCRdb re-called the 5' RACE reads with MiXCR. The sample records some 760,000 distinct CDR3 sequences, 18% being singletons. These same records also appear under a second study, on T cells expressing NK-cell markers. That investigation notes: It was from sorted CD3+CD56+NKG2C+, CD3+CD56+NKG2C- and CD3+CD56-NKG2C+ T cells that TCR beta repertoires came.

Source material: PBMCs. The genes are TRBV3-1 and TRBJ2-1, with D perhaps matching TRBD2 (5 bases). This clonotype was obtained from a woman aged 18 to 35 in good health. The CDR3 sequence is CASSEGPSGEQFF. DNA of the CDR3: TGTGCCAGCAGCGAGGGTCCGTCGGGTGAGCAGTTCTTC.